This TCR beta chain was identified in a study of blood T cell repertoires in COVID-19. Germline CDR1 is SGHRS and CDR2 is YFSETQ. Trimming took off 4 bases at V and 1 base at J, with 11 bases between the two ends. The length of the CDR3 is 14 residues. As originally analysed: Amplification from reference gene primers served as the basis for estimated nucleated cell counts. This table comes from immunoSEQ multiplex PCR, and its TCRdb copy is limited to in-frame clones, with some not included. V, J and clone size derive from that table, while D and trimming were established from the DNA sequence. The repertoire includes about 95,000 clones, around 86% of them detected once, and 5.2% sits in the top ten.

The chain employs TRBV5-1 and TRBJ1-1; D not certain. Sequenced input: peripheral blood. The clonotype comes from a man between 60 and 75 years old with COVID-19, enrolled during active disease. CDR3 in amino acids: CASSRGWENTEAFF. DNA of the CDR3: TGCGCCAGCAGCCGGGGATGGGAGAACACTGAAGCTTTCTTT.